One sample yielded the 30 T cell receptor beta chains listed below, sequenced in a study of blood T cells in healthy people across ages. Then a second PCR, running roughly 7 to 11 cycles, was carried out with a sample-barcoded 5' primer and a J-beta primer mix. MiXCR, applied by TCRdb to the 5' RACE reads, yields one record per CDR3 protein. Of over a million distinct CDR3 sequences in the sample, approximately 43% are singletons; the top ten hold around 4%. Material: blood. The receptors were gathered from a woman aged 18-29 years in good health.

The chain combines TRBV6-5 with TRBJ1-1; TRBD1 matches 9 bases. The CDR3 length is 15 residues. Germline-derived CDR1 and CDR2 are MNHEY and SVGAGI. Losses at the gene ends were 4 bases for V and 7 bases for J; bases not matched to a gene: 10. The CDR3 region is CASSLHGQGFGEAFF. The CDR3 coding sequence is TGTGCCAGCAGTTTACACGGACAGGGGTTCGGTGAAGCTTTCTTT.

This clonotype was counted only a few times. The chain joins TRBV28 to TRBJ2-5, with D possibly matching TRBD2 (5 bases). The CDR3 spans 14 residues. V shed 8 bases and J shed 0 bases, with 13 bases lying between them. Per germline, CDR1 MDHEN and CDR2 SYDVKM. The DNA of the CDR3 is TGTGCCAGCTCGGAGGCCCTAAACCAAGAGACCCAGTACTTC. Its protein product is CASSEALNQETQYF.

The chain joins TRBV9 to TRBJ1-6; the D is unclear. This CDR3 spans 16 amino acids. CDR1 is SGDLS, CDR2 YYNGEE, per germline. V gave up 3 bases and J gave up 9 bases, with 19 bases separating them. The CDR3 reads CASSGTGSHIGSPLHF. Here the CDR3 DNA reads TGTGCCAGCAGCGGAACCGGGTCCCATATCGGTTCACCCCTCCACTTT.

For this clonotype: A much larger clonotype is one base distant, so this may be a read error. The CDR3 spells CASSQGHAGGYTF. Here the CDR3 DNA reads TGTGCCAGCAGCCAAGGGCACGCCGGTGGCTACACCTTC. The chain employs TRBV3-1 and TRBJ1-2; D unclear. The germline V gene encodes CDR1 LGHDT and CDR2 YNNKEL (reference sequence). Trimming stripped 1 base from V and 7 bases from J, with 10 bases between. This CDR3 has 13 amino acids.

The chain has TRBV27 and TRBJ2-5, with TRBD2 as a possible D gene (5 bases). Matching the DNA end better, TRBJ2-1 makes the J call doubtful. Per the germline V gene, CDR1 is MNHEY and CDR2 is SMNVEV (reference sequence). The CDR3 loop spans 12 amino acids. CDR3 coding DNA: TGTGCCAGCAGTTTGGTGGGAGCGGCCCAGTTCTTC. This sequence encodes CASSLVGAAQFF.

The CDR3 loop is CAWSRWASDSAGYTF. CDR3 coding DNA: TGTGCCTGGAGTAGGTGGGCCTCTGACTCGGCTGGCTACACCTTC. The rearrangement links TRBV30 to TRBJ1-2; D unclear. This CDR3 is built from 15 residues. CDR1 and CDR2 from the germline V gene are GTSNPN and SVGIG (reference sequence). Trimming took 2 bases from V and 7 from J, leaving 20 bases between them.

CDR3 region: CASSQEYASGGSYEQYF. The CDR3 DNA reads as TGCGCCAGCAGCCAAGAGTATGCTAGCGGGGGGTCCTACGAGCAGTACTTC. The chain employs TRBV4-3 and TRBJ2-7; TRBD2 agrees at 11 bases. CDR1 and CDR2 from the germline V gene are LGHNA and YSLEER. This CDR3 spans 17 amino acids. J gave up 1 base and V 0 bases, and 5 bases lay outside the gene matches.

This clonotype has just one count. The chain employs TRBV4-1 and TRBJ1-1; D remains unclear. V lost 0 bases and J lost 0, with 11 bases in between. The CDR3 loop spans 16 amino acids. Germline-derived CDR1 and CDR2 are MGHRA and YSYEKL. CDR3 DNA: TGCGCCAGCAGCCAAGATTTCACTGCGTTGAACACTGAAGCTTTCTTT. Encoded protein: CASSQDFTALNTEAFF.

The sample holds many counts of this clonotype. The J gene is TRBJ2-7, the V gene TRBV4-3, with 7 bases lining up with TRBD1. CDR3 length: 14 amino acids. V shed 4 bases and J 3 bases; nucleotides not matched to a gene: 6. Germline lookup yields CDR1 LGHNA and CDR2 YSLEER. The CDR3 is CASSPRDRNYEQYF. The CDR3 nucleotides are TGCGCCAGCAGCCCCCGGGACAGAAACTACGAGCAGTACTTC.

This clonotype was seen a few times. The gene calls are TRBV4-1 and TRBJ2-5; D gene uncertain. Germline assignment: CDR1 MGHRA and CDR2 YSYEKL. This CDR3 has 15 residues. V lost 1 base, J lost 0 bases, and 9 bases lay in between. Written as DNA, the CDR3 is TGCGCCAGCAGCCAAGTGTGGGCAGACCAAGAGACCCAGTACTTC. Translation: CASSQVWADQETQYF.

In its sample, this clonotype was seen a few times. The V call is TRBV20-1, the J call TRBJ2-3; D might be TRBD1 (5 bases). Germline values: CDR1 DFQATT, CDR2 SNEGSKA (reference sequence). This CDR3 comprises 13 residues. The V gene lost 5 bases and the J gene lost 6 bases, with 15 bases spanning the gap. The CDR3 sequence is CSAPDTPGDTQYF. The CDR3 bases are TGCAGTGCTCCAGACACGCCAGGGGATACGCAGTATTTT.

This rearrangement joins TRBV5-1 to TRBJ2-2, with 7 bases identical to TRBD1. Trimming at V came to 6 bases and at J to 2 bases, leaving 4 bases not matched to a gene. Germline-derived CDR1 and CDR2 are SGHRS and YFSETQ. CDR3 length: 14 residues. The CDR3 nucleotides are TGCGCCAGCAAAGGGACAGATAACACCGGGGAGCTGTTTTTT. Residues: CASKGTDNTGELFF.

The rearrangement links TRBV7-2 to TRBJ2-7; TRBD1 matches at 8 bases. CDR3 length: 16 residues. The germline CDR1 and CDR2 sequences are SGHTA and FQGNSA. The trim removed 4 bases at V and 3 bases at J, leaving 11 bases unmatched. As DNA, the CDR3 is TGTGCCAGCAGCTCCCAGGGGGCGCGACAAATCTACGAGCAGTACTTC. Its protein product is CASSSQGARQIYEQYF. Based on the CDR3 plus reference TRBV7-2 and TRBJ2-7, the full variable domain is GAGVSQSPSNKVTEKGKDVELRCDPISGHTALYWYRQSLGQGLEFLIYFQGNSAPDKSGLPSDRFSAERTGGSVSTLTIQRTQQEDSAVYLCASSSQGARQIYEQYFGPGTRLTVT.

This clonotype was observed a single time. The chain combines TRBV6-1 with TRBJ2-4; D perhaps matches TRBD1 (6 bases). The V end was cut by 5 bases, the J end by 0 bases, with 14 bases between. CDR1 and CDR2 from the germline V gene are MNHNS and SASEGT. The CDR3 runs 16 residues. The CDR3, as DNA: TGTGCCAGCAGTAACCGGGACATCATAGCCAAAAACATTCAGTACTTC. It translates to CASSNRDIIAKNIQYF.

Of note for this clonotype: Lacking the conserved final phenylalanine or tryptophan, this CDR3 likely reflects a read error. The V and J genes are TRBV7-2 and TRBJ2-5; D could derive from TRBD1 or TRBD2 (5 bases each). CDR1 is SGHTA, CDR2 FQGNSA, per germline. V lost 2 bases to trimming and J lost 5 bases, with 6 bases between them. The CDR3 contains 12 residues. The CDR3 DNA reads as TGTGCCAGCAGCTTATGGGGGGAGACCCAGTACTTG. Translating gives CASSLWGETQYL.

About this clonotype: A much larger clone sits a single nucleotide away, making a read error possible. The genes are TRBV14 and TRBJ2-1; maybe TRBD2 (5 bases). CDR1 is SGHDN and CDR2 is FVKESK in the germline V gene. The CDR3 covers 13 residues. The CDR3 nucleotides read TGTGTCAGCAGCCGGCAGAGGGCCAATGAGCAGTTCTTC. It encodes CVSSRQRANEQFF.

The chain couples TRBV15 to TRBJ2-5, with TRBD1 identical over 7 bases. Germline V gene data show CDR1 as LNHNV and CDR2 as YYDKDF (reference sequence). This CDR3 is built from 14 residues. Unmatched junction bases numbered 5, after V lost 4 bases and J lost 3 bases. The CDR3 reads CATSKTDRKETQYF. The CDR3 DNA follows: TGTGCCACCAGCAAAACGGACAGGAAAGAGACCCAGTACTTC. Supplemented by reference TRBV15 and TRBJ2-5, the full variable domain reads DAMVIQNPRYQVTQFGKPVTLSCSQTLNHNVMYWYQQKSSQAPKLLFHYYDKDFNNEADTPDNFQSRRPNTSFCFLDIRSPGLGDTAMYLCATSKTDRKETQYFGPGTRLLVL.

This clonotype occurred a few times. This CDR3 is CSASPVGRGGLYEQYF. The CDR3 DNA reads TGCAGTGCTAGCCCTGTGGGTCGGGGGGGCCTCTATGAGCAGTACTTC. This chain uses TRBV20-1 with TRBJ2-7; 8 nucleotides match TRBD2. There are 16 residues in the CDR3. CDR1 and CDR2 from the germline V gene are DFQATT and SNEGSKA (reference sequence). Unmatched junction bases numbered 17, after V lost 3 bases and J lost 7 bases.

This clonotype was detected only a few times. The genes are TRBV7-2 and TRBJ2-7; 7 nucleotides line up with TRBD1. This CDR3 has 15 residues. V shed 4 bases, J shed 1 base, and the junction held 7 bases outside the gene matches. Germline V CDR1 and CDR2: SGHTA, FQGNSA. The CDR3 nucleotides read TGTGCCAGCAGCTCAACTTGGGACAGATCCTACGAGCAGTACTTC. Encoded protein: CASSSTWDRSYEQYF.

V is TRBV4-1 and J is TRBJ2-1; 8 bases match TRBD2. Trimming at V came to 4 bases and at J to 2 bases, leaving 7 bases not matched to a gene. The length of the CDR3 is 16 residues. Germline V CDR1 and CDR2: MGHRA, YSYEKL. CDR3 loop: CASSPREAGAYNEQFF. CDR3 DNA: TGCGCCAGCAGCCCCCGTGAAGCGGGGGCCTACAATGAGCAGTTCTTC.

CDR3 DNA sequence: TGCGCCAGCAGCGGAACCGGGACAGGGGTATCACCCCTCCACTTT. This translates into CASSGTGTGVSPLHF. The rearrangement joins TRBV4-3 to TRBJ1-6; 10 nucleotides agree with TRBD1. The CDR3 has 15 amino acids. Germline values: CDR1 LGHNA, CDR2 YSLEER. The V segment lost 5 bases and the J segment 10 bases; nucleotides outside the gene matches: 8.

The chain joins TRBV28 to TRBJ1-1; D uncertain. From germline, CDR1 is MDHEN and CDR2 SYDVKM. Trimming stripped 5 bases from V and 1 base from J, with 8 bases between. This CDR3 is built from 13 residues. The CDR3 spells CASSVMSNTEAFF. The CDR3 DNA follows: TGTGCCAGCAGTGTAATGTCGAACACTGAAGCTTTCTTT. Full variable domain (missing parts from reference TRBV28 and TRBJ1-1): DVKVTQSSRYLVKRTGEKVFLECVQDMDHENMFWYRQDPGLGLRLIYFSYDVKMKEKGDIPEGYSVSREKKERFSLILESASTNQTSMYLCASSVMSNTEAFFGQGTRLTVV.

CDR3 region: CASSPGDTRNSPLHF. Written as DNA, the CDR3 is TGCGCCAGCAGCCCGGGGGACACTAGAAATTCACCCCTCCACTTT. The chain employs TRBV4-3 and TRBJ1-6, with a tentative D call TRBD1 (6 bases). Trimming pared 4 bases from V and 7 bases from J, leaving 14 bases between. Germline V lookup: CDR1 LGHNA, CDR2 YSLEER. The CDR3 has 15 residues.

DNA of the CDR3: TGCGCCAGCAGCTTGGCCGGAACAGTGACCTTCCAAGAGACCCAGTACTTC. The encoded protein is CASSLAGTVTFQETQYF. The J gene is TRBJ2-5, the V gene TRBV5-1, with D unresolved. Looked up from germline, CDR1 is SGHRS and CDR2 is YFSETQ. Trimming cost V 0 bases and J 1 base, with 16 bases left between them. The CDR3 is 17 residues long. The full variable domain, its missing parts supplied by reference TRBV5-1 and TRBJ2-5, is KAGVTQTPRYLIKTRGQQVTLSCSPISGHRSVSWYQQTPGQGLQFLFEYFSETQRNKGNFPGRFSGRQFSNSRSEMNVSTLELGDSALYLCASSLAGTVTFQETQYFGPGTRLLVL.

J is TRBJ2-2 and V is TRBV7-2; D is undetermined. The germline V and J ends were trimmed by 1 base and 3 bases, with 6 bases remaining between them. CDR1 and CDR2 from the germline V gene are SGHTA and FQGNSA. This CDR3 is 14 amino acids long. The DNA of the CDR3 is TGTGCCAGCAGCTTAGTCGGTCACACCGGGGAGCTGTTTTTT. As protein: CASSLVGHTGELFF.

The chain employs TRBV4-2 and TRBJ1-2; D is perhaps TRBD1 (6 bases). The V end was cut by 3 bases, the J end by 4 bases, with 18 bases between. CDR3 length equals 16 residues. Per germline, CDR1 LGHNA and CDR2 YNFKEQ. The CDR3 bases are TGTGCCAGCAGCCACGGACAGAGGTTCCAGGGCTATGGCTACACCTTC. Amino acids: CASSHGQRFQGYGYTF.

This rearrangement joins TRBV20-1 to TRBJ2-5; D possibly corresponds to TRBD1 (5 bases). Germline V gene data show CDR1 as DFQATT and CDR2 as SNEGSKA (reference sequence). Trimming took off 1 base at V and 5 bases at J, with 14 bases between the two ends. The CDR3 has 14 residues. The CDR3 bases are TGCAGTGCTAGAGCCCGCCAGGGTGCGGAGACCCAGTACTTC. Translated, it gives CSARARQGAETQYF.

The chain links TRBV12-3 or TRBV12-4 to TRBJ1-5; maybe TRBD1 (6 bases). Trimming took 3 bases from V and 6 from J, leaving 12 bases between them. The CDR3 is 14 residues long. CDR3 sequence (DNA): TGTGCCAGCAGTTTCTCAGGGGTTGTTCAGCCCCAGCATTTT. Translated, it gives CASSFSGVVQPQHF.

The sample holds a few counts of this clonotype. The rearrangement uses TRBV7-2 and TRBJ1-6, with D possibly TRBD1 on 5 matching bases. Trimming took off 3 bases at V and 7 bases at J, with 13 bases between the two ends. The CDR3 has 15 residues. Germline CDR1 is SGHTA and CDR2 is FQGNSA. DNA for the CDR3: TGTGCCAGCAGCTTTGACAGACGGAGAAATTCACCCCTCCACTTT. Translating gives CASSFDRRRNSPLHF.

V gene TRBV11-2 combines with J gene TRBJ2-1, with D possibly being TRBD1 (5 bases). V shed 1 base and J shed 2 bases, with 9 bases lying between them. Germline CDR1 is SGHAT and CDR2 is FQNNGV. CDR3 length: 15 amino acids. The CDR3 reads CASSLATGTYNEQFF. The CDR3 bases are TGTGCCAGCAGCTTAGCAACAGGCACCTACAATGAGCAGTTCTTC.